This T cell receptor (beta chain) was sequenced for a study of spatial heterogeneity in lung cancer. The time point here: blood at routine non-recurrence follow-up after resection. Unsorted whole RNA from tumor, nontumor lung or frozen PBMC underwent sequencing. The CDR3 runs to 14 residues. V was pared by 3 bases and J by 2 bases, with 9 bases between. The germline V gene encodes CDR1 MNHEY and CDR2 SMNVEV (reference sequence). TCRdb re-derived calls from the 5' RACE reads in MiXCR, one entry per CDR3 protein. This table has under 30,000 distinct CDR3 sequences, 6% appearing once. This clonotype has ten or more counts.

This chain connects TRBV27 to TRBJ2-3; the D is unclear. The sequence was collected from a male donor with early-stage non-small cell lung cancer. Sequenced material: PBMCs, taken at follow-up. The CDR3 sequence is CASSFIGNTDTQYF. CDR3 bases: TGTGCCAGCAGTTTTATTGGCAACACAGATACGCAGTATTTT.